These 29 T cell receptor beta chains were sequenced from one sample in a study of regulatory T cells in long-lasting Graves disease. Sequencing libraries for TCR beta were prepared with iRepertoire HTBI primers and Arm-PCR of CDR3 regions. TCRdb ran MiXCR on the multiplex PCR reads and lists one entry per CDR3 protein. Of about 540,000 distinct CDR3 sequences in the sample, around an eighth were seen once. The time point denotes: newly diagnosed GD, antithyroid drugs for less than 3 months. From PBMCs, RNA was extracted and then used to make the TCR library. These data were also reused for a study on T cells in Graves' hyperthyroidism and ophthalmopathy.

The specimen was peripheral blood mononuclear cells (PBMCs), collected at new diagnosis, from a patient treated with antithyroid drugs. These receptors came from a man aged 25 to 40 with Graves disease.

This clonotype was detected a few times. The chain has TRBV19 and TRBJ1-1; 11 nucleotides match TRBD1. J lost 5 bases, V lost 7 bases, and 3 bases had no gene match. The CDR3 is made up of 13 amino acids. CDR1 is LNHDA, CDR2 SQIVND, per germline (reference sequence). The CDR3 protein is CASIGTGGTEAFF. The CDR3 DNA is TGTGCCAGTATCGGGACAGGGGGAACTGAAGCTTTCTTT.

Ten or more counts support this clonotype. The chain links TRBV7-8 to TRBJ2-5, with a weak D call TRBD2 (6 bases). The V end was cut by 5 bases, the J end by 0 bases, with 10 bases between. The length of the CDR3 is 14 residues. Germline CDR1 SGHVS, CDR2 FQNEAQ. The CDR3 here is CASSHREYQETQYF. The CDR3 DNA is TGTGCCAGCAGCCACCGGGAGTACCAAGAGACCCAGTACTTC.

This clonotype occurred many times. The genes are TRBV28 and TRBJ2-3, with 9 positions matching TRBD1. The CDR3 runs to 15 residues. Trimming took 6 bases from V and 4 from J; bases not matched to a gene: 8. Germline values: CDR1 MDHEN, CDR2 SYDVKM. CDR3 DNA: TGTGCCAGCAGCTATGACAGGGGGTCGGCAGATACGCAGTATTTT. Its protein product is CASSYDRGSADTQYF.

The sample holds many counts of this clonotype. The V call is TRBV5-1, the J call TRBJ2-1; D remains ambiguous. This CDR3 comprises 16 residues. V dropped 0 bases and J dropped 0 bases, with 10 bases sitting between them. Germline V gene lookup returns CDR1 SGHRS and CDR2 YFSETQ. The CDR3 coding sequence is TGCGCCAGCAGCTTGGAGATAAGTGGCTCCTACAATGAGCAGTTCTTC. This sequence encodes CASSLEISGSYNEQFF.

This clonotype was seen ten or more times. The V call is TRBV20-1, the J call TRBJ1-1; D is ambiguous. The germline CDR1 and CDR2 sequences are DFQATT and SNEGSKA (reference sequence). V lost 5 bases, J lost 0 bases, and 7 bases lay in between. CDR3 size: 12 residues. As DNA, the CDR3 is TGCAGTGCTTCTAACATGAACACTGAAGCTTTCTTT. Translation: CSASNMNTEAFF.

In this sample, this clonotype turned up many times. The rearrangement uses TRBV20-1 and TRBJ2-7; possibly TRBD2 for D (5 bases). Trimming pared 0 bases from V and 1 base from J, leaving 19 bases between. Germline V gives CDR1 DFQATT, CDR2 SNEGSKA (reference sequence). The CDR3 extends over 17 amino acids. CDR3 loop: CSARDEADWLRSYEQYF. DNA for the CDR3: TGCAGTGCTAGAGATGAGGCGGACTGGCTTAGATCCTACGAGCAGTACTTC.

This clonotype was detected only a few times. The J gene is TRBJ1-2, the V gene TRBV6-1; 9 positions match TRBD1. The CDR3 loop spans 13 amino acids. The germline V gene encodes CDR1 MNHNS and CDR2 SASEGT. The J segment lost 8 bases and the V segment lost 8 bases, leaving 9 bases of the junction unmatched. The CDR3 DNA is TGTGCCAGCCACCCCGGGACAGGGCGAGGCTACACCTTC. Protein: CASHPGTGRGYTF.

On this clonotype itself: A much larger clone differs from this one at a single base, so this may be a read error. The J gene is TRBJ1-2, the V gene TRBV6-2 or TRBV6-3; the match to TRBD1 covers 9 bases. V dropped 6 bases and J dropped 3; count of bases not matched to a gene: 5. This CDR3 comprises 14 residues. Germline V gene sequence: CDR1 MNHEY, CDR2 SVGEGT. CDR3 sequence (DNA): TGTGCCAGCAGCAGGACAGGGGTTGACTATGGCTACACCTTC. Protein product: CASSRTGVDYGYTF.

This clonotype was observed at least ten times. The rearrangement links TRBV27 to TRBJ2-7; 11 nucleotides align to TRBD2. Looked up from germline, CDR1 is MNHEY and CDR2 is SMNVEV (reference sequence). The trim removed 5 bases at V and 6 bases at J, leaving 6 bases unmatched. There are 14 residues in the CDR3. The CDR3 loop reads CASSGLAGFGEQYF. CDR3 coding DNA: TGTGCCAGCAGTGGACTAGCGGGTTTCGGCGAGCAGTACTTC.

On this clonotype itself: A much larger clone is a single base away; this may be a read error. The V call is TRBV19, the J call TRBJ2-7; 8 bases line up with TRBD1. Germline values: CDR1 LNHDA, CDR2 SQIVND (reference sequence). The CDR3 extends over 15 amino acids. CDR3 nucleotide sequence: TGTGCCAGTAGACCCCGGACAGGGACCTCCTACGAGCAGTGCTTC. Its protein is CASRPRTGTSYEQCF.

This clonotype was counted between two and nine times. The V call is TRBV4-1, the J call TRBJ2-7, with TRBD1 matching over 10 bases. The V gene end was trimmed by 0 bases and the J gene end by 3 bases; junction bases not matched to a gene: 8. The CDR3 consists of 17 residues. The germline CDR1 and CDR2 sequences are MGHRA and YSYEKL. CDR3 region: CASSQDRGDRGHYEQYF. CDR3 nucleotide sequence: TGCGCCAGCAGCCAAGATCGGGGGGACAGGGGACACTACGAGCAGTACTTC.

The V call is TRBV6-2 or TRBV6-3, the J call TRBJ2-5; 7 bases line up with TRBD1. The germline CDR1 and CDR2 sequences are MNHEY and SVGEGT. The CDR3 has 14 amino acids. V lost 5 bases, J lost 7 bases, and 10 bases stayed unmatched. The CDR3 loop is CASSKETGKLTQYF. CDR3 sequence (DNA): TGTGCCAGCAGTAAGGAGACAGGGAAATTGACCCAGTACTTC.

This clonotype was found many times. V is TRBV28 and J is TRBJ2-4, with TRBD2 identical over 9 bases. The CDR3 consists of 19 residues. Germline V lookup: CDR1 MDHEN, CDR2 SYDVKM. After removal of 3 bases from V and 0 bases from J, the junction contained 12 bases not matched to a gene. In nucleotides, the CDR3 is TGTGCCAGCAGTTTTAGGGCAGGGGCTAGCGGGATAGCCAAAAACATTCAGTACTTC. Translation gives CASSFRAGASGIAKNIQYF.

The sample holds a few counts of this clonotype. The chain uses TRBV27 and TRBJ1-2; no reliable D call. V lost 1 base and J lost 2, with 11 bases in between. The germline CDR1 and CDR2 sequences are MNHEY and SMNVEV (reference sequence). This CDR3 has 15 amino acids. The CDR3 DNA reads as TGTGCCAGCAGTTTATATGGGGTCCAGAACTATGGCTACACCTTC. This translates into CASSLYGVQNYGYTF.

This clonotype was seen many times. The chain has TRBV29-1 and TRBJ1-2; D is unresolved. In germline, CDR1 is SQVTM, CDR2 ANQGSEA. V gave up 4 bases and J gave up 4 bases, with 13 bases separating them. The CDR3 length is 13 residues. The chain's CDR3 is CSVVQDEIYGYTF. CDR3 coding DNA: TGCAGCGTTGTGCAGGATGAAATCTATGGCTACACCTTC.

In this sample, this clonotype turned up many times. V usage is TRBV2 and J usage is TRBJ2-3; 11 bases match TRBD2. CDR3 length: 17 residues. The germline gives CDR1 SNHLY, CDR2 FYNNEI. V lost 2 bases to trimming and J lost 5 bases; unmatched junction nucleotides: 9. As DNA, the CDR3 is TGTGCCAGCAGTGAATGGACTAGCGGGTTGGTGGGAGATACGCAGTATTTT. Translating it yields CASSEWTSGLVGDTQYF.

This clonotype was picked up many times. CDR3: CSVEALASGKIYNEQFF. CDR3 sequence (DNA): TGCAGCGTTGAAGCTTTGGCTAGCGGGAAGATATACAATGAGCAGTTCTTC. J is TRBJ2-1 and V is TRBV29-1, with 9 bases that match TRBD2. V shed 1 base and J 4 bases; nucleotides not matched to a gene: 11. The CDR3 runs to 17 residues. Germline CDR1 reads SQVTM; CDR2 reads ANQGSEA.

This clonotype was counted only a few times. V is TRBV29-1 and J is TRBJ2-2; D uncertain. Germline CDR1 and CDR2: SQVTM and ANQGSEA. The CDR3 length is 13 residues. V was clipped by 3 bases and J by 6 bases, with 11 bases between them. The CDR3 loop reads CSVDPESAGELFF. In DNA, the CDR3 is TGCAGCGTTGACCCCGAGAGCGCCGGGGAGCTGTTTTTT.

This clonotype was seen ten or more times. This chain uses TRBV20-1 with TRBJ2-7, with D perhaps matching TRBD1 (7 bases). The CDR3 spans 14 residues. The V end was cut by 0 bases, the J end by 4 bases, with 13 bases between. CDR1 is DFQATT and CDR2 is SNEGSKA in the germline V gene (reference sequence). The CDR3 nucleotides read TGCAGTGCTAGAGATCCAGGGGGGACTTACGAGCAGTACTTC. Translating it yields CSARDPGGTYEQYF.

The chain employs TRBV20-1 and TRBJ1-4; a weak D match, TRBD1 (6 bases). The germline V and J ends were trimmed by 4 bases and 4 bases, with 13 bases remaining between them. CDR1 is DFQATT and CDR2 is SNEGSKA in the germline V gene (reference sequence). The CDR3 spans 14 residues. CDR3: CSATSGAYNEKLFF. Here the CDR3 DNA reads TGCAGTGCTACCTCGGGGGCTTATAATGAAAAACTGTTTTTT.

V and J are TRBV14 and TRBJ2-2; the D is unclear. The CDR3 sequence is 16 residues long. V lost 1 base and J lost 5, with 14 bases in between. Per germline, CDR1 SGHDN and CDR2 FVKESK. The CDR3, as DNA: TGTGCCAGCAGCCAAGTGGCGCTCTCGTGGACCGGGGAGCTGTTTTTT. Its translation: CASSQVALSWTGELFF.

The chain couples TRBV18 to TRBJ2-4; TRBD1 matches 8 bases. Trimming took 0 bases from V and 2 from J; bases not matched to a gene: 6. This CDR3 is 17 amino acids long. Germline V gene sequence: CDR1 KGHSH, CDR2 LQKENI. CDR3 nucleotide sequence: TGTGCCAGCTCACCACCGAGTCGACAGGGGCCCAAAAACATTCAGTACTTC. Its translation is CASSPPSRQGPKNIQYF.

This clonotype was observed a few times. V gene TRBV28 combines with J gene TRBJ1-5, with D perhaps TRBD1 (5 bases). The CDR3 runs to 17 residues. The ends were cut back, 6 bases at V and 1 base at J, with 19 bases in the middle. Germline CDR1 and CDR2: MDHEN and SYDVKM. CDR3 region: CASSTELDILSNQPQHF. The CDR3 DNA follows: TGTGCCAGCAGCACCGAACTGGACATTTTGAGCAATCAGCCCCAGCATTTT.

This clonotype was seen at least ten times. The V gene is TRBV2, the J gene TRBJ1-2, with no clear D. V lost 3 bases to trimming and J lost 6 bases, with 8 bases between them. The germline V gene has CDR1 SNHLY and CDR2 FYNNEI. This CDR3 is 12 amino acids long. The CDR3: CASSDRNHGYTF. The CDR3 DNA reads TGTGCCAGCAGTGACAGGAACCATGGCTACACCTTC.

This clonotype was counted a few times. This chain connects TRBV5-4 to TRBJ2-5, with TRBD2 as a possible D gene (5 bases). Trimming stripped 4 bases from V and 4 bases from J, with 17 bases between. The CDR3 covers 15 residues. CDR1 and CDR2 from the germline V gene are SGHNT and YYREEE (reference sequence). The CDR3 sequence: CASSPPAGGVETQYF. The CDR3 DNA is TGTGCCAGCAGCCCTCCGGCAGGAGGTGTAGAGACCCAGTACTTC.

In this sample, this clonotype turned up a few times. The chain uses TRBV7-9 and TRBJ2-7; TRBD1 matches 11 bases. CDR3 length equals 16 residues. Losses at the gene ends were 5 bases for V and 3 bases for J; bases not matched to a gene: 9. The germline gives CDR1 SEHNR, CDR2 FQNEAQ (reference sequence). The CDR3 DNA reads TGTGCCAGCAGCGCTCCCTCCGGGACAGGGGGCTACGAGCAGTACTTC. It specifies CASSAPSGTGGYEQYF.

This clonotype was seen a few times. The chain joins TRBV30 to TRBJ2-1; unclear D gene. This CDR3 is 14 amino acids long. CDR1 is GTSNPN, CDR2 SVGIG, per germline (reference sequence). The V and J ends lost 2 bases and 10 bases respectively, with 18 bases between them. In DNA, the CDR3 is TGTGCCTGGAGTACCTTCGGAGTTACGAACGAGCAGTTCTTC. The encoded protein is CAWSTFGVTNEQFF.

This clonotype has at least ten counts. This chain connects TRBV12-3 or TRBV12-4 to TRBJ2-1; D is perhaps TRBD2 (6 bases). This CDR3 spans 16 amino acids. V was cut by 6 bases and J by 0 bases, with 15 bases left in between. The CDR3 DNA sequence: TGTGCCAGCAGGGGGGAGGATCCGAGCTCCTACAATGAGCAGTTCTTC. This codes for CASRGEDPSSYNEQFF.

This clonotype has just a few counts. V gene TRBV12-3 or TRBV12-4 combines with J gene TRBJ1-6; D is perhaps TRBD1 (5 bases). The CDR3 is 14 residues long. V gave up 3 bases and J gave up 8 bases, with 11 bases separating them. CDR3 nucleotides: TGTGCCAGCAGTTTTCAGGGAATGGATTCACCCCTCCACTTT. This encodes CASSFQGMDSPLHF.